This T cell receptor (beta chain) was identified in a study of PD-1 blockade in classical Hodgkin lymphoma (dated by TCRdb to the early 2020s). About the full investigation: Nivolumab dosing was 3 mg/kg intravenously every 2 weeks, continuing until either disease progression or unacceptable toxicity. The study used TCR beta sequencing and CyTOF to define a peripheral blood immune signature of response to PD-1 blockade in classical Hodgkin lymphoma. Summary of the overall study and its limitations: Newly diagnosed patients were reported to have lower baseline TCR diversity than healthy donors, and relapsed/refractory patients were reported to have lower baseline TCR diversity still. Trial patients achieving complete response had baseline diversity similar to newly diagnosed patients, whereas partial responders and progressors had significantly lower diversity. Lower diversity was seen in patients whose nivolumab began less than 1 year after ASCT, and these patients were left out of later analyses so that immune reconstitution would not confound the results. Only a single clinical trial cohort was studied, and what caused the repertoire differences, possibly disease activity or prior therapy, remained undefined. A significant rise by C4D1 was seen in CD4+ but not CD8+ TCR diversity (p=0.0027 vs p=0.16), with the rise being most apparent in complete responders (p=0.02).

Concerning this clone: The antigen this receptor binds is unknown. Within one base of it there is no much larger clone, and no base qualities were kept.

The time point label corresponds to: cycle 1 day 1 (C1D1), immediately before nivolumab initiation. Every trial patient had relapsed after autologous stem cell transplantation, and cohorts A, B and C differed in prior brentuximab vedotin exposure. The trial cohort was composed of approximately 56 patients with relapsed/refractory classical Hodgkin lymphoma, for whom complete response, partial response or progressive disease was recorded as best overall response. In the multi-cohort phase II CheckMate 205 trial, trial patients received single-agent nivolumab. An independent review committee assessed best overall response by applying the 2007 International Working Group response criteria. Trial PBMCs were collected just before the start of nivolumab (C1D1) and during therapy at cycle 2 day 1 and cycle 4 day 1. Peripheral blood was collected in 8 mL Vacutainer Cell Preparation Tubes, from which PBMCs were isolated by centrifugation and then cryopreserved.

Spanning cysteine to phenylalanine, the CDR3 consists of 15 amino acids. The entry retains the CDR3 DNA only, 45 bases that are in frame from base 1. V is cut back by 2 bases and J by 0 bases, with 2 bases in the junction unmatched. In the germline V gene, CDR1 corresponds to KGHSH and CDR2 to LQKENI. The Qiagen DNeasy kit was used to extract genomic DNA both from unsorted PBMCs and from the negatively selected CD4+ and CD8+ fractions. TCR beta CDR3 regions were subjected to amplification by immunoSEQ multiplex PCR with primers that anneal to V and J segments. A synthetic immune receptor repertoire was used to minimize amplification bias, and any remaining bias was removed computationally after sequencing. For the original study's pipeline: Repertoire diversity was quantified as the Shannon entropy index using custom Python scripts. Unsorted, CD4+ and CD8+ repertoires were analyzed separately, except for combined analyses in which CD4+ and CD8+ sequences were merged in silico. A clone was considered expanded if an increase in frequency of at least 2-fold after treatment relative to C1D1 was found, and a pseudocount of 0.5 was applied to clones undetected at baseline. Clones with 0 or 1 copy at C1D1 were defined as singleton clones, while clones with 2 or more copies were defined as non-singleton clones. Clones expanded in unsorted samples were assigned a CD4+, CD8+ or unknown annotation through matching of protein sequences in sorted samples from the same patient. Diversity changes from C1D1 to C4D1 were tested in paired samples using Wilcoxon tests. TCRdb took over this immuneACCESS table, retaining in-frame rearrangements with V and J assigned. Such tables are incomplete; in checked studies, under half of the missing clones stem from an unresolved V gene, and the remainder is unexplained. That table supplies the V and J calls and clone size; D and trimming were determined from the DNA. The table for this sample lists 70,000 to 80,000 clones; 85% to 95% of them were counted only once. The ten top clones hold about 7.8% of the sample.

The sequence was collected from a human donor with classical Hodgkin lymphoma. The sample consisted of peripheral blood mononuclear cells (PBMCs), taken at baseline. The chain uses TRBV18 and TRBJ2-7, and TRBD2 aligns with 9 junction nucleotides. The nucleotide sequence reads TGTGCCAGCTCACCAGCGGGGGGGCTCTCCTACGAGCAGTACTTC. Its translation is CASSPAGGLSYEQYF.